The 16 T cell receptor beta chains in this list originate from one sample, sequenced in a study of cytomegalovirus exposure and HLA in healthy donors. Primers included in the PCR were 60 Vbeta and 13 Jbeta primers. The data were produced by immunoSEQ multiplex PCR, yet TCRdb's version contains in-frame clones alone and is incomplete. This table holds about 89,000 clones, about 63% found once. The sequenced sample consisted of PBMCs. The receptors derive from a woman in her twenties or thirties in good health and CMV-seronegative.

This clone was seen once. The genes are TRBV7-9 and TRBJ1-3; D remains unclear. V was pared by 2 bases and J by 0 bases, with 11 bases between. The CDR3 has 16 amino acids. The germline V gene has CDR1 SEHNR and CDR2 FQNEAQ (reference sequence). The CDR3 nucleotides read TGTGCCAGCAGCTTAACCAGGTTACGCTCTGGAAACACCATATATTTT. It translates to CASSLTRLRSGNTIYF.

Only a few counts were recorded for this clone. CDR3 nucleotide sequence: TGTGCCAGCAGTTCGAATCAGCCCCAGCATTTT. It encodes CASSSNQPQHF. This chain joins TRBV6-5 and TRBJ1-5, with D unclear. V lost 4 bases and J lost 4, with 2 bases in between. Germline assignment: CDR1 MNHEY and CDR2 SVGAGI. The CDR3 loop spans 11 amino acids.

This rearrangement joins TRBV27 to TRBJ2-7, with 7 bases identical to TRBD2. The V segment lost 3 bases and the J segment 0 bases; nucleotides outside the gene matches: 2. CDR3 length: 14 residues. The V gene's germline CDR1 is MNHEY and CDR2 SMNVEV (reference sequence). For the CDR3, the DNA is TGTGCCAGCAGTTTTAGCGGGCACTCCTACGAGCAGTACTTC. It yields the protein CASSFSGHSYEQYF.

This clone was picked up a small number of times. The rearrangement links TRBV19 to TRBJ2-1; unclear D gene. V lost 0 bases and J 3 bases, leaving 12 bases between the germline ends. Germline CDR1 LNHDA, CDR2 SQIVND (reference sequence). The CDR3 consists of 16 residues. CDR3 loop: CASSIEWQIIYNEQFF. Written as DNA, the CDR3 is TGTGCCAGTAGTATAGAATGGCAGATAATCTACAATGAGCAGTTCTTC.

This clone was observed a handful of times. The chain couples TRBV29-1 to TRBJ2-2; 11 bases match TRBD1. Germline CDR1 reads SQVTM; CDR2 reads ANQGSEA. The CDR3 spans 12 residues. The junction had 2 bases not matched to a gene; V was cut back by 7 bases and J by 7 bases. As DNA, the CDR3 is TGCAGCGGGGGACAGGGGGTCGGGGAGCTGTTTTTT. Amino acids: CSGGQGVGELFF.

The rearrangement links TRBV29-1 to TRBJ1-2; 7 positions agree with TRBD1. From germline, CDR1 is SQVTM and CDR2 ANQGSEA. CDR3 length: 12 amino acids. The trim removed 6 bases at V and 4 bases at J, leaving 5 bases unmatched. The CDR3 sequence: CSVVQGIYGYTF. Written as DNA, the CDR3 is TGCAGCGTCGTACAGGGGATCTATGGCTACACCTTC.

In its sample, this clone was seen a few times. This chain links TRBV6-4 with TRBJ2-1, with D possibly being TRBD2 (6 bases). CDR1 MRHNA and CDR2 SNTAGT come from the germline V gene. There are 15 residues in the CDR3. Trimming cost V 0 bases and J 0 bases, with 6 bases left between them. CDR3 sequence reads: CASSDSAGSYNEQFF. The CDR3 nucleotides read TGTGCCAGCAGTGACTCAGCGGGCTCCTACAATGAGCAGTTCTTC.

This clone was detected only a few times. The rearrangement joins TRBV5-1 to TRBJ2-1; TRBD1 might be the D (6 bases). Trimming left V 4 bases short and J 6 bases short, with 20 bases between. The germline CDR1 and CDR2 sequences are SGHRS and YFSETQ. The CDR3 is 16 amino acids. The CDR3: CASSTPQTGHLNEQFF. DNA for the CDR3: TGCGCCAGCAGCACACCCCAGACAGGACACCTCAATGAGCAGTTCTTC.

This clone was observed a few times. V usage is TRBV9 and J usage is TRBJ2-3, with 12 positions matching TRBD2. Per germline, CDR1 SGDLS and CDR2 YYNGEE. V trimming: 0 bases; J trimming: 3 bases; junction bases outside the gene matches: 11. The length of the CDR3 is 19 residues. The CDR3 DNA follows: TGTGCCAGCAGCGTAGATGGACTAGCGGGACCTGTAGGTACAGATACGCAGTATTTT. It is translated as CASSVDGLAGPVGTDTQYF. Variable domain in full (rest from reference TRBV9 and TRBJ2-3): DSGVTQTPKHLITATGQRVTLRCSPRSGDLSVYWYQQSLDQGLQFLIQYYNGEERAKGNILERFSAQQFPDLHSELNLSSLELGDSALYFCASSVDGLAGPVGTDTQYFGPGTRLTVL.

In its sample, this clone was seen a few times. The chain couples TRBV6-5 to TRBJ2-5; no clear D gene. Deletions cut 2 bases from V and 2 bases from J, with 3 bases between. Looked up from germline, CDR1 is MNHEY and CDR2 is SVGAGI. CDR3 size: 12 residues. CDR3 nucleotides: TGTGCCAGCAGTTACCCTCAAGAGACCCAGTACTTC. Protein sequence: CASSYPQETQYF.

The chain is built from TRBV15 and TRBJ2-5; the D gene is possibly TRBD1 (5 bases). In germline, CDR1 is LNHNV, CDR2 YYDKDF (reference sequence). Trimming cost V 3 bases and J 5 bases, with 13 bases left between them. This CDR3 has 14 residues. The CDR3 coding sequence is TGTGCCACCAGCAGTGCAAGGGGCAGGGAGACCCAGTACTTC. Its translation is CATSSARGRETQYF.

The chain has TRBV6-1 and TRBJ1-5; maybe TRBD1 (5 bases). Between the trimmed V and J ends, which lost 4 bases and 7 bases, there was a span of 20 bases. This CDR3 comprises 16 residues. The V gene's germline CDR1 is MNHNS and CDR2 SASEGT. The CDR3 coding sequence is TGTGCCAGCAGTGTGAATAGGGGCGCGTCGAAACAGCCCCAGCATTTT. Protein: CASSVNRGASKQPQHF.

This clone was seen only once. This chain uses TRBV10-3 with TRBJ1-1; the match to TRBD1 covers 8 bases. Per germline, CDR1 ENHRY and CDR2 SYGVKD. The CDR3 is made up of 16 amino acids. Unmatched junction bases numbered 9, after V lost 2 bases and J lost 4 bases. CDR3 protein: CAISESQGAPGTEAFF. The CDR3 nucleotides read TGTGCCATCAGTGAGAGTCAGGGGGCGCCGGGCACTGAAGCTTTCTTT.

The chain couples TRBV5-5 to TRBJ2-2, with TRBD1 matching 12 bases. Germline values: CDR1 SGHKS, CDR2 YYEKEE (reference sequence). V was pared by 5 bases and J by 7 bases, with 3 bases of the junction left unmatched. The CDR3 sequence is 14 residues long. Here the CDR3 DNA reads TGTGCCAGCAGGGGGACAGGGGGCAGCGGGGAGCTGTTTTTT. Translating gives CASRGTGGSGELFF. Complete variable domain (other parts from reference TRBV5-5 and TRBJ2-2): DAGVTQSPTHLIKTRGQQVTLRCSPISGHKSVSWYQQVLGQGPQFIFQYYEKEERGRGNFPDRFSARQFPNYSSELNVNALLLGDSALYLCASRGTGGSGELFFGEGSRLTVL.

The chain employs TRBV13 and TRBJ1-3; 10 positions agree with TRBD1. V shed 2 bases, J shed 7 bases, and the junction held 11 bases outside the gene matches. Germline CDR1 PRHDT, CDR2 FYEKMQ (reference sequence). The CDR3 consists of 17 residues. The CDR3 region is CASSLSTTGGVGNTIYF. The CDR3 DNA reads TGTGCCAGCAGCTTAAGTACGACAGGGGGCGTAGGGAACACCATATATTTT.

This clone was seen a single time. J is TRBJ2-5 and V is TRBV5-1, with 12 bases that match TRBD2. With 3 bases clipped from V and 2 bases from J, the junction kept 5 bases outside the gene matches. The CDR3 spans 16 residues. Germline CDR1 is SGHRS and CDR2 is YFSETQ. The CDR3 DNA follows: TGCGCCAGCAGCTACGGGACTAGCGGGCTACAAGAGACCCAGTACTTC. Translation: CASSYGTSGLQETQYF.